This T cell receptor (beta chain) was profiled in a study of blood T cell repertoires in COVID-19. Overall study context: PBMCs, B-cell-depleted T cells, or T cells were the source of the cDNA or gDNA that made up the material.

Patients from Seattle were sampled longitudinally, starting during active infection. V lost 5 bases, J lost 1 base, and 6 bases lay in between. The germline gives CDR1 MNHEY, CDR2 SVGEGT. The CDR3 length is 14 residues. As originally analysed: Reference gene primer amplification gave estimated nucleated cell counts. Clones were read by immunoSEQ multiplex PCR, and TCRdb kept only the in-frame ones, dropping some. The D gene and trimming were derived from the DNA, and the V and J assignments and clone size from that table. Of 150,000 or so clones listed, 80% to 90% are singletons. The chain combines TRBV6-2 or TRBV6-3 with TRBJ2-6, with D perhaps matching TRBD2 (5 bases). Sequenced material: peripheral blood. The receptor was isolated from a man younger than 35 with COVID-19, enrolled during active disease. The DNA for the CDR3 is TGTGCCAGCAGTGGCGGGTCTGGGGCCAACGTCCTGACTTTC. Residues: CASSGGSGANVLTF.